Listed below are T cell receptor beta chains from one sample, sequenced in a study of vaccination effects on CD4 cells after COVID-19. TCRdb keeps only in-frame clones here, not all; method: immunoSEQ multiplex PCR. The table has about 59,000 clones, around 80% seen once. These receptors have no identified antigens. The sample consisted of CD4+ T cells from PBMCs cultured with HCoV-OC43 spike peptides, taken after COVID-19 vaccination. The receptors originated from a human donor who received a COVID-19 vaccine. Each CDR3 is given with its conserved first and last residue. The order of the fields is D gene, clone size, V gene, J gene, CDR3 DNA, CDR3 protein. The D gene is left open where the match is weak. Clone size is stated in some rows and not others, as once, few, many or a class when expanded.

>-|-|TRBV5-1|TRBJ1-1
TGCGCCAGCAGCCGGGACCGAAGACTAACTGAAGCTTTCTTT
CASSRDRRLTEAFF
>-|-|TRBV7-2|TRBJ2-3
TGTGCCAGCACCGTAGTCTTCACAGATACGCAGTATTTT
CASTVVFTDTQYF
>-|few|TRBV6-1|TRBJ2-1
TGTGCCAGCAGTGATCGCGGGGGCTACGCCTGGGGTGAGCAGTTCTTC
CASSDRGGYAWGEQFF
>-|-|TRBV6-6|TRBJ2-4
TGTGCCAGCAGTTACCTAGACGGTGGGGCCAAAAACATTCAGTACTTC
CASSYLDGGAKNIQYF
>TRBD2|-|TRBV2|TRBJ2-3
TGTGCCAGCAGCGGACTAGCGGGGGTCACAGATACGCAGTATTTT
CASSGLAGVTDTQYF
>TRBD1|-|TRBV24-1|TRBJ2-2
TGTGCCACCAGTGAGTCCCCAGGGGGCCTGAACACCGGGGAGCTGTTTTTT
CATSESPGGLNTGELFF
>-|-|TRBV10-3|TRBJ2-5
TGTGCCATCAGTGAGGGGGGACGCCAAGAGACCCAGTACTTC
CAISEGGRQETQYF
>-|-|TRBV27|TRBJ1-6
TGTGCCAGCAGTTTATGGCAGGGAGGAAATTCACCCCTCCACTTT
CASSLWQGGNSPLHF
>-|few|TRBV2|TRBJ1-1
TGTGCCAGCAGTGAAAATTGGGGCACTGAAGCTTTCTTT
CASSENWGTEAFF
>TRBD1|-|TRBV12-5|TRBJ2-1
TGTGCTAGTGGTTGGTCCCCACCGGGACAGGGGGAGGGCAATGAGCAGTTCTTC
CASGWSPPGQGEGNEQFF
>-|-|TRBV14|TRBJ2-1
TGTGCCAGCAGCCATTATCAGGGTTTAGGCAATGAGCAGTTCTTC
CASSHYQGLGNEQFF
>-|-|TRBV18|TRBJ2-5
TGTGCCAGCTCACCAACGAGGGGGAAAGAGACCCAGTACTTC
CASSPTRGKETQYF
>-|-|TRBV30|TRBJ2-1
TGTGCCTGGAGTGTGGGTGGTCTTACGACCTACAATGAGCAGTTCTTC
CAWSVGGLTTYNEQFF
>TRBD1|-|TRBV9|TRBJ2-3
TGTGCCAGCAGCGGCTCAACAGGGGGCAGAGATACGCAGTATTTT
CASSGSTGGRDTQYF
>-|-|TRBV18|TRBJ1-1
TGTGCCAGCTCGTCACAGGTGATAGGCACTGAAGCTTTCTTT
CASSSQVIGTEAFF
>TRBD2|-|TRBV4-1|TRBJ2-2
TGCGCCAGCAGCCCCGGGACTAGAAACACCGGGGAGCTGTTTTTT
CASSPGTRNTGELFF
>-|-|TRBV27|TRBJ1-5
TGTGCCAGCAGGCGGACAGAAAATCAGCCCCAGCATTTT
CASRRTENQPQHF
>-|-|TRBV7-2|TRBJ1-2
TGTGCCAGCAGACAGGACATCCGGGTCAGTGGCTACACCTTC
CASRQDIRVSGYTF
>TRBD1|-|TRBV5-1|TRBJ2-5
TGCGCCAGCAGCTCGACAGGGGGCCACGAGACCCAGTACTTC
CASSSTGGHETQYF
>TRBD2|-|TRBV11-3|TRBJ2-3
TGTGCCAGCAGCCTCACTAGCGGGGGTAGACTTAGCACAGATACGCAGTATTTT
CASSLTSGGRLSTDTQYF
>-|-|TRBV4-3|TRBJ2-1
TGCGCCAGCAGCCAGAGGGTCATGACTATCAATGAGCAGTTCTTC
CASSQRVMTINEQFF
>-|-|TRBV6-5|TRBJ2-1
TGTGCCAGCACCCTCGGGGGCGCCCCCTACAATGAGCAGTTCTTC
CASTLGGAPYNEQFF
>-|few|TRBV30|TRBJ1-4
TGTGCCTGGAGTGCGACAGGCGAAAAACTGTTTTTT
CAWSATGEKLFF
>-|-|TRBV2|TRBJ1-3
TGTGCCAGCAGTGTTACAGCTTATGGAAACACCATATATTTT
CASSVTAYGNTIYF
>-|-|TRBV2|TRBJ1-1
TGTGCCAGTTTTGACAGAAACACTGAAGCTTTCTTT
CASFDRNTEAFF
>-|-|TRBV3-1/TRBV3-2|TRBJ1-3
TGTGCCAGCAGCCAGGACGGAGACTCTGGAAACACCATATATTTT
CASSQDGDSGNTIYF
>-|few|TRBV6-2/TRBV6-3|TRBJ1-5
TGTGCCAGCAGTTACGTGCAGGGCTACAATCAGCCCCAGCATTTT
CASSYVQGYNQPQHF
>TRBD1|-|TRBV7-2|TRBJ2-3
TGTGCCAGCAGCTTAGCGCCAGGGGGCACGAGGACAGATACGCAGTATTTT
CASSLAPGGTRTDTQYF
>TRBD2|once|TRBV3-1/TRBV3-2|TRBJ2-2
TGTGCCAGCAGCCAAGTGGGGACTAGCGGCACCGGGGAGCTGTTTTTT
CASSQVGTSGTGELFF